Below, 16 T cell receptor beta chains from the same sample are listed, as sequenced in a study of technical replicates of blood from a few donors. Some clones are missing from TCRdb's copy, which holds only in-frame ones; the method was immunoSEQ multiplex PCR. The repertoire holds some 54,000 clones, with 90% to 95% as singletons. Sequences were obtained from PBMCs. The source of these receptors is a human donor in good health. Some clones in this sample may be carry-over from other donors' samples.

The CDR3 DNA sequence: TGTGCCAGCAGCTCCGCCCGCTCTAGCACTTCGGATACGCAGTATTTT. Protein: CASSSARSSTSDTQYF. The rearrangement links TRBV9 to TRBJ2-3, with D maybe TRBD2 (5 bases). V was clipped by 4 bases and J by 6 bases, with 21 bases between them. The CDR3 spans 16 residues. CDR1 is SGDLS and CDR2 is YYNGEE in the germline V gene.

The chain couples TRBV5-4 to TRBJ2-5; 10 bases map to TRBD2. The CDR3 has 16 residues. Per the germline V gene, CDR1 is SGHNT and CDR2 is YYREEE (reference sequence). J gave up 5 bases and V 2 bases, and 9 bases lay outside the gene matches. In DNA, the CDR3 is TGTGCCAGCAGCTTACTCCTAGCGGGAGACGTTGAGACCCAGTACTTC. Translated: CASSLLLAGDVETQYF.

In this sample, this clone turned up a few times. DNA of the CDR3: TGTGCCAGCAGCCAAGGGGCACCGGGACAGGGGGCGGATGAGCAGTTCTTC. It codes for CASSQGAPGQGADEQFF. The gene calls are TRBV4-2 and TRBJ2-1, with 12 bases fitting TRBD1. The CDR3 spans 17 residues. With V trimmed by 1 base and J by 8 bases, 9 bases remained unmatched. The germline CDR1 and CDR2 sequences are LGHNA and YNFKEQ.

This clone was observed once. This chain joins TRBV29-1 and TRBJ1-6; 7 nucleotides align to TRBD1. V dropped 5 bases and J dropped 7; count of bases not matched to a gene: 5. The CDR3 has 13 residues. The germline CDR1 and CDR2 sequences are SQVTM and ANQGSEA. The CDR3 DNA reads TGCAGCGTTTCGACAGGGAGGAATTCACCCCTCCACTTT. Protein: CSVSTGRNSPLHF.

The chain carries TRBV7-9 and TRBJ1-5; D is ambiguous. This CDR3 has 13 amino acids. Per the germline V gene, CDR1 is SEHNR and CDR2 is FQNEAQ (reference sequence). V lost 1 base and J 6 bases, leaving 7 bases between the germline ends. The chain's CDR3 is CASSLGEFQPQHF. CDR3 DNA: TGTGCCAGCAGCTTAGGGGAGTTTCAGCCCCAGCATTTT.

The chain carries TRBV7-2 and TRBJ2-7; 9 positions match TRBD2. CDR1 and CDR2 from the germline V gene are SGHTA and FQGNSA. Trimming took 5 bases from V and 4 from J; bases not matched to a gene: 6. The CDR3 covers 14 residues. The CDR3 nucleotides are TGTGCCAGCAGCCCGCGGGAGGGCCGATACGAGCAGTACTTC. Its translation is CASSPREGRYEQYF. Full variable domain (outside the CDR3, taken from reference TRBV7-2 and TRBJ2-7): GAGVSQSPSNKVTEKGKDVELRCDPISGHTALYWYRQSLGQGLEFLIYFQGNSAPDKSGLPSDRFSAERTGGSVSTLTIQRTQQEDSAVYLCASSPREGRYEQYFGPGTRLTVT.

A single count supports this clone. This sequence joins TRBV9 and TRBJ2-1; 7 bases align to TRBD1. V gave up 3 bases and J gave up 8 bases; unmatched junction bases: 11. Germline V gene lookup returns CDR1 SGDLS and CDR2 YYNGEE. The CDR3 spans 15 residues. This chain's CDR3 is CASSARQGGIDEQFF. CDR3 sequence (DNA): TGTGCCAGCAGCGCCCGACAGGGTGGAATCGATGAGCAGTTCTTC.

The rearrangement uses TRBV5-1 and TRBJ2-5; 11 nucleotides match TRBD2. Trimming cost V 2 bases and J 5 bases; bases outside gene matches: 5. This CDR3 contains 15 residues. CDR1 is SGHRS, CDR2 YFSETQ, per germline. The CDR3 protein is CASSLLAGVEETQYF. The CDR3 bases are TGCGCCAGCAGCTTACTAGCGGGGGTGGAGGAGACCCAGTACTTC.

The chain links TRBV9 to TRBJ1-5; TRBD1 matches 9 bases. The CDR3 contains 13 residues. J gave up 9 bases and V 4 bases, and 5 bases lay outside the gene matches. Germline V CDR1 and CDR2: SGDLS, YYNGEE. CDR3 sequence: CASSSDRGGPQHF. In DNA, the CDR3 is TGTGCCAGCAGCTCGGACAGGGGCGGGCCCCAGCATTTT.

J is TRBJ2-5 and V is TRBV5-1, with 10 positions matching TRBD2. With 0 bases clipped from V and 2 bases from J, the junction kept 4 bases outside the gene matches. The CDR3 totals 16 residues. The V gene's germline CDR1 is SGHRS and CDR2 YFSETQ. Here the CDR3 reads CASSLDAAGGQETQYF. The CDR3 nucleotides are TGCGCCAGCAGCTTGGATGCAGCGGGGGGGCAAGAGACCCAGTACTTC. The complete variable domain, with remaining parts taken from reference TRBV5-1 and TRBJ2-5, reads KAGVTQTPRYLIKTRGQQVTLSCSPISGHRSVSWYQQTPGQGLQFLFEYFSETQRNKGNFPGRFSGRQFSNSRSEMNVSTLELGDSALYLCASSLDAAGGQETQYFGPGTRLLVL.

J is TRBJ2-7 and V is TRBV6-5, with 8 bases aligning to TRBD2. The germline V gene has CDR1 MNHEY and CDR2 SVGAGI. The CDR3 runs to 15 residues. With 2 bases clipped from V and 3 bases from J, the junction kept 6 bases outside the gene matches. CDR3 coding DNA: TGTGCCAGCAGTTACGCGGGTAGCGGGGTCTACGAGCAGTACTTC. Residues: CASSYAGSGVYEQYF.

The genes are TRBV7-9 and TRBJ1-6; 7 bases match TRBD1. This CDR3 is 15 amino acids long. CDR1 and CDR2 (germline): SEHNR, FQNEAQ (reference sequence). Trimming at V came to 4 bases and at J to 7 bases, leaving 7 bases not matched to a gene. The CDR3 spells CASSSDRDRNSPLHF. The DNA of the CDR3 is TGTGCCAGCAGCTCTGACCGGGACAGAAATTCACCCCTCCACTTT.

The gene calls are TRBV2 and TRBJ2-5; TRBD2 matches at 7 bases. Germline loops: CDR1 SNHLY, CDR2 FYNNEI. V trimming: 4 bases; J trimming: 5 bases; junction bases outside the gene matches: 7. This CDR3 is built from 14 residues. The CDR3 sequence: CASSARREGETQYF. CDR3 in DNA: TGTGCCAGCAGTGCCCGTAGGGAGGGGGAGACCCAGTACTTC.

The genes are TRBV11-3 and TRBJ2-1; no clear D. This CDR3 has 12 residues. Germline CDR1 and CDR2: SGHNT and YENEEA. The V end lost 0 bases, the J end lost 7 bases, and 4 bases lay between the germline ends. DNA of the CDR3: TGTGCCAGCAGCTTAGATCTGAATGAGCAGTTCTTC. Encoded protein: CASSLDLNEQFF.

The CDR3 region is CASSEGLNYGYTF. For the CDR3, the DNA is TGTGCCAGCAGTGAAGGGCTGAACTATGGCTACACCTTC. The chain joins TRBV2 to TRBJ1-2; D uncertain. From germline, CDR1 is SNHLY and CDR2 FYNNEI. Trimming removed 1 base from V and 2 bases from J, with 5 bases in between. This CDR3 region has 13 residues.

CDR3 coding DNA: TGTGCCAGCCGAGCGGCTCCCGGGACATACGAGACCCAGTACTTC. Amino acids: CASRAAPGTYETQYF. The genes are TRBV2 and TRBJ2-5, with D possibly matching TRBD1 (6 bases). The CDR3 has 15 residues. The ends were cut back, 8 bases at V and 5 bases at J, with 21 bases in the middle. Germline CDR1 reads SNHLY; CDR2 reads FYNNEI.